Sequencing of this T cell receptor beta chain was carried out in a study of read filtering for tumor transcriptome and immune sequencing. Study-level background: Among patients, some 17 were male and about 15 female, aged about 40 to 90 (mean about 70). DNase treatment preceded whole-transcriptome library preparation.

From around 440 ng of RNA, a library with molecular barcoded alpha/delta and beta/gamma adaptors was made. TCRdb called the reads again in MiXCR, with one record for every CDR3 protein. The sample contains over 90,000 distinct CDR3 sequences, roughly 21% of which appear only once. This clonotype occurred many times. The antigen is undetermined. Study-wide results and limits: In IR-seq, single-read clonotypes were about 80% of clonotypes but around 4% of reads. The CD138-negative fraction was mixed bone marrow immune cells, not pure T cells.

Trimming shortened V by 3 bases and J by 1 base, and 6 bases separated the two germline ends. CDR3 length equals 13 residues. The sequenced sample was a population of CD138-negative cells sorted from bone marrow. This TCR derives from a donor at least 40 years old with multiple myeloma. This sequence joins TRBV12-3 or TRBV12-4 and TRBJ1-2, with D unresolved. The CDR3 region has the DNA TGTGCCAGCAGTTTCGACAATAACTATGGCTACACCTTC. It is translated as CASSFDNNYGYTF.